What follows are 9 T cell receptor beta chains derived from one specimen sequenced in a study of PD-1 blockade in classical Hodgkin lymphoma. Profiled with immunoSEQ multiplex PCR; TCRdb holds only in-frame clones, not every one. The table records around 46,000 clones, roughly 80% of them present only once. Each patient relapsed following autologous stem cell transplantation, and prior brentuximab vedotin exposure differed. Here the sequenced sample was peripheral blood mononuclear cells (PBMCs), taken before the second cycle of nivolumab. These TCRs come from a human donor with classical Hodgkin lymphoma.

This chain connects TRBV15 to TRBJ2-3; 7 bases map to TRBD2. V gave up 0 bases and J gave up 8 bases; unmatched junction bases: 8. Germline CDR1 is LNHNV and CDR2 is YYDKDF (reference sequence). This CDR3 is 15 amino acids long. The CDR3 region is CATSRDLGGGGTQYF. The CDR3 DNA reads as TGTGCCACCAGCAGAGATCTCGGCGGGGGTGGTACGCAGTATTTT.

CDR3 nucleotides: TGTGCCAGCAGCTCCCCTTGGGACAGGGGGGACGAGCAGTACTTC. Protein product: CASSSPWDRGDEQYF. The chain carries TRBV7-9 and TRBJ2-7; 11 nucleotides align to TRBD1. The CDR3 extends over 15 amino acids. Looked up from germline, CDR1 is SEHNR and CDR2 is FQNEAQ (reference sequence). J gave up 5 bases and V 4 bases, and 7 bases lay outside the gene matches.

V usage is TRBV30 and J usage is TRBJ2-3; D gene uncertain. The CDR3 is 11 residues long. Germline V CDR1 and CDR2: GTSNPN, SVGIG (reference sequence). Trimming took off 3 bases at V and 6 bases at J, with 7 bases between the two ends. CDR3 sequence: CAWSLGDTQYF. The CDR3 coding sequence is TGTGCCTGGAGCCTGGGGGATACGCAGTATTTT.

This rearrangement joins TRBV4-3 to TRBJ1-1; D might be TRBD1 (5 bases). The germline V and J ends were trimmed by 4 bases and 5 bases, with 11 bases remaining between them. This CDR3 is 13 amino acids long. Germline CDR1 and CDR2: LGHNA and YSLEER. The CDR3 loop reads CASSLGGGTEAFF. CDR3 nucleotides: TGCGCCAGCAGCCTCGGTGGGGGGACTGAAGCTTTCTTT.

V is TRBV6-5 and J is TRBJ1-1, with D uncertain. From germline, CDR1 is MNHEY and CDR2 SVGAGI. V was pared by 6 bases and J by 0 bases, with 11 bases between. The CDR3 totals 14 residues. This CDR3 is CASSRRGMNTEAFF. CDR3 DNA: TGTGCCAGCAGCCGGCGGGGAATGAACACTGAAGCTTTCTTT.

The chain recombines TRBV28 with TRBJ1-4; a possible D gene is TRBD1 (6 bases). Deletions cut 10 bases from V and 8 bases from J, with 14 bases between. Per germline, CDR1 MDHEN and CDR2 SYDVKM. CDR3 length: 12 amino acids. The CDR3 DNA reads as TGTGCCACTAGACAGGCAGGCGAAAAACTGTTTTTT. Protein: CATRQAGEKLFF.

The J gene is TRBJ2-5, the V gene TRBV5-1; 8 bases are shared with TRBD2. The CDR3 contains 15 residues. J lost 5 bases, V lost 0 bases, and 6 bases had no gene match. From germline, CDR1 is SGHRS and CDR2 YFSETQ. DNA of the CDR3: TGCGCCAGCAGCTTGGCCGCGGCGGGAGGCGAGACCCAGTACTTC. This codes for CASSLAAAGGETQYF.

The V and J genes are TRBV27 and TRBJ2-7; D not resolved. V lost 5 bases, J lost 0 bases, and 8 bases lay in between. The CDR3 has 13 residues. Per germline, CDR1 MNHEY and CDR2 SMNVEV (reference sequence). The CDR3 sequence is CASSDESSYEQYF. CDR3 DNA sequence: TGTGCCAGCAGTGACGAGAGCTCCTACGAGCAGTACTTC.

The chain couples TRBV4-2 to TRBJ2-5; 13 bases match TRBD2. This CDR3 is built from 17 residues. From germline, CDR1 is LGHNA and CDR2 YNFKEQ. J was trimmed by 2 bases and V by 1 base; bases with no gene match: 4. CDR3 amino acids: CASSQAAGLAGQETQYF. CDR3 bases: TGTGCCAGCAGCCAAGCTGCGGGACTAGCGGGACAAGAGACCCAGTACTTC.